This T cell receptor (beta chain) was identified during a study of CD8 T cells in Susac syndrome. For the study at large: There were about six sequenced Susac syndrome patients with active disease and under ten in remission.

Diagnostic criteria defined recently for definite or probable disease were met by the Susac syndrome patients. With random hexamers, reverse transcription was performed on about 0.45 to 1 ug of RNA. TCRdb re-called the immunoSEQ multiplex PCR reads with MiXCR, one entry per CDR3 protein. The sample records 140,000 to 150,000 distinct CDR3 sequences, 90% to 97% being singletons. The CDR3 extends over 14 amino acids. Germline V gene sequence: CDR1 SGHVS, CDR2 FNYEAQ. Between the trimmed V and J ends, which lost 5 bases and 1 base, there was a span of 11 bases. The clonotype originates from a human donor with Susac syndrome. The chain links TRBV7-6 to TRBJ2-5; D may match TRBD1 or TRBD2 (5 bases each). The sequencing input was CD4+ T cells from PBMCs. CDR3 in DNA: TGTGCCAGCAGCCCCTTGGGACCCCAAGAGACCCAGTACTTC. The encoded protein is CASSPLGPQETQYF. Drawing the rest from reference TRBV7-6 and TRBJ2-5, the complete variable domain is GAGVSQSPRYKVTKRGQDVALRCDPISGHVSLYWYRQALGQGPEFLTYFNYEAQQDKSGLPNDRFSAERPEGSISTLTIQRTEQRDSAMYRCASSPLGPQETQYFGPGTRLLVL.